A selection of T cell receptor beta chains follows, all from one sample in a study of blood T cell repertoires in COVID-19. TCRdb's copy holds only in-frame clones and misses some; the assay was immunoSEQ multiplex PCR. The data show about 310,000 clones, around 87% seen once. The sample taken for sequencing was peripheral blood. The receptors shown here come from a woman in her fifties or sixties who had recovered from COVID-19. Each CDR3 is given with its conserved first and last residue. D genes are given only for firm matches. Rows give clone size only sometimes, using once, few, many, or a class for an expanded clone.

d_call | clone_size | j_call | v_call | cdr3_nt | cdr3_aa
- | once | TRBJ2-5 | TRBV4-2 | TGTGCCAGCAGCCAAGAACACGGGAGACCCCAAGAGACCCAGTACTTC | CASSQEHGRPQETQYF
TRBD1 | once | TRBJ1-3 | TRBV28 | TGTGCCAGCAGTTTTTCAGGGGGCGCTTATTCTGGAAACACCATATATTTT | CASSFSGGAYSGNTIYF
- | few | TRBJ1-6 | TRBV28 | TGTGCCAGCAGTTTGGGACACGTCGGTTCACCCCTCCACTTT | CASSLGHVGSPLHF
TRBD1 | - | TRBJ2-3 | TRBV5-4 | TGTGCCAGCAGCTGGACAGGGCGAAGCACAGATACGCAGTATTTT | CASSWTGRSTDTQYF
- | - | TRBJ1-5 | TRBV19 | TGTGCCAGTAGTGTCCGCACAGGTCAGCCCCAGCATTTT | CASSVRTGQPQHF
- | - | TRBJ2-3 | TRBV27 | TGTGCCAGCAGGTTAGGGGGGGGCACAGATACGCAGTATTTT | CASRLGGGTDTQYF
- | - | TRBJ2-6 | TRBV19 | TGTGCCAGTACCCAGGGTGCTGGGGCCAACGTCCTGACTTTC | CASTQGAGANVLTF
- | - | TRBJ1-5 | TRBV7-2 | TGTGCCAGCAGCCTCCGAAGCGGGGGGGATCAGCCCCAGCATTTT | CASSLRSGGDQPQHF
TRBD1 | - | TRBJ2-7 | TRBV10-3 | TGTGCCATCATTCTCCGGGACAGGGGACGCGAGCAGTACTTC | CAIILRDRGREQYF
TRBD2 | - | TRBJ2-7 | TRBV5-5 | TGTGCCAGCAGCCCGATGAGCGGGAGGAACCCCTACGAGCAGTACTTC | CASSPMSGRNPYEQYF
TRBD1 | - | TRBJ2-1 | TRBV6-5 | TGTGCCAGCATTAACAGGGGAAACGAGCAGTTCTTC | CASINRGNEQFF
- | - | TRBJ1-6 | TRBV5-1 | TGCGCCAGCAGTCCCGGGACATCTAATTCACCCCTCCACTTT | CASSPGTSNSPLHF
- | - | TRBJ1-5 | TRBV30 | TGTGCCTCTAGCGTAGGGAACTTCAATCAGCCCCAGCATTTT | CASSVGNFNQPQHF
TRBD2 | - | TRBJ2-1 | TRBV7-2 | TGTGCCAGCAGCTTCTCTAGCGGGGGTATGAATGAGCAGTTCTTC | CASSFSSGGMNEQFF
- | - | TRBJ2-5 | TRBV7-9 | TGTGCCAGCAGCCGCGATAGTGGGACCCAGTACTTC | CASSRDSGTQYF
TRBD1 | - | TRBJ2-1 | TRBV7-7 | TGTGCTAGCAGCCCGGACAGGAGCTCCTACAATGAGCAGTTCTTC | CASSPDRSSYNEQFF
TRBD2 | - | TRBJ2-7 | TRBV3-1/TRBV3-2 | TGTGCCAGCAGCCGTGACCGGGACTATCGCTACGAGCAGTACTTC | CASSRDRDYRYEQYF
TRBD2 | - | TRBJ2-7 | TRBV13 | TGTGCCAGCAGTTTTGGGGGGGGTGCCGAGCAGTACTTC | CASSFGGGAEQYF
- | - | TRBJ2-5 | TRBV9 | TGTGCCAGCAGCGTAGACCCTAGCCAAGAGACCCAGTACTTC | CASSVDPSQETQYF
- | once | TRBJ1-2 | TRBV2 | TGTGCCAGCACTTCGGACAGTTATGGCTACACCTTC | CASTSDSYGYTF
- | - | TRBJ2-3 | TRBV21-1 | TGTGCCAGCAGCAAAGTACTAGCGGGAGGGCCCGGCACAGATACGCAGTATTTT | CASSKVLAGGPGTDTQYF
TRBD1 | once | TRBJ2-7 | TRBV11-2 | TGTGCCAGCGACACGGGACAGGGGACCTACGAGCAGTACTTC | CASDTGQGTYEQYF
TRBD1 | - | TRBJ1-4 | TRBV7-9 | TGTGCCAGCAGCTTAGAGACAGGGTTTTGGGAAAAACTGTTTTTT | CASSLETGFWEKLFF
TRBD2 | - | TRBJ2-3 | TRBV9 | TGTGCCAGCAACGGCGGGGGGTACAGCACAGATACGCAGTATTTT | CASNGGGYSTDTQYF
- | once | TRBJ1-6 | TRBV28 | TGTGCCAGCAGTCCCCCAAATTCACCCCTCCACTTT | CASSPPNSPLHF
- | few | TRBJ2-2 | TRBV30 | TGTGCCTGGCCGGCCACGGGCACCGGGGAGCTGTTTTTT | CAWPATGTGELFF
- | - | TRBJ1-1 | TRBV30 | TGTGCCTGGAGGGACACCCTTGAAGCTTTCTTT | CAWRDTLEAFF
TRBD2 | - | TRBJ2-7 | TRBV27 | TGTGCCAGCAGTTCATTACAGCGGGAGGCCTACGAGCAGTACTTC | CASSSLQREAYEQYF
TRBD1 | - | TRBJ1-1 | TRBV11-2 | TGTGCCAGCAGCTTTGGGACAGGCATGAACACTGAAGCTTTCTTT | CASSFGTGMNTEAFF
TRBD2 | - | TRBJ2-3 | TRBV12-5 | TGTGCTAGTGCCCCGGGACTAGCGGGAGATGCGGATACGCAGTATTTT | CASAPGLAGDADTQYF
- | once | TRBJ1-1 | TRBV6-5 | TGTGCCAGCAGAGACACAGGGACGAACACTGAAGCTTTCTTT | CASRDTGTNTEAFF
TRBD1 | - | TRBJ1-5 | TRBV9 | TGTGCCAGCAGCCCAGGGGGCCCAAATCAGCCCCAGCATTTT | CASSPGGPNQPQHF
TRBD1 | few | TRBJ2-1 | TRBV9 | TGTGCCAGCAGCGTAGGTGGGACAGGGGGACGGGAGCAGTTCTTC | CASSVGGTGGREQFF
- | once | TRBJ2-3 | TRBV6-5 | TGTGCCAGCAAACGGGTTTCCACAGATACGCAGTATTTT | CASKRVSTDTQYF
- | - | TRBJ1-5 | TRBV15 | TGTGCCACCAGCAGAAGTATTTGGACAGATTATAGCAATCAGCCCCAGCATTTT | CATSRSIWTDYSNQPQHF
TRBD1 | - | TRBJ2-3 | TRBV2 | TGTGCCAGCGACAGGGAAAGTGGGTTAGATACGCAGTATTTT | CASDRESGLDTQYF
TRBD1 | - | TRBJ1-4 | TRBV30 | TGTGCCTGGAACCCCGGGACAGGTCACGAAAAACTGTTTTTT | CAWNPGTGHEKLFF
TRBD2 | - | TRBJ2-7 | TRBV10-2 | TGCGCCAGCAGTGTCGGGACTACCAGATCCTACGAGCAGTACTTC | CASSVGTTRSYEQYF
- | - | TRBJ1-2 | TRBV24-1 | TGTGCCACCAGTACCCAGGGTTATGTTGATGGCTACACCTTC | CATSTQGYVDGYTF
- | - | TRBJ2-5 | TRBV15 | TGTGCCACCAGCAGAGATTATGGGGAGGCAGAGACCCAGTACTTC | CATSRDYGEAETQYF
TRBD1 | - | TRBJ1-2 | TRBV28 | TGTGCCAGCAGTTCAATCTCAGGGGGCGCGAAGGGCTACACCTTC | CASSSISGGAKGYTF
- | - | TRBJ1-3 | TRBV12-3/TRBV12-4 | TGTGCCAGCAGTTTTTCAGGGAACACCATATATTTT | CASSFSGNTIYF
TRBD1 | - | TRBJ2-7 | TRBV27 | TGTGCCAGCATGCGAGACAGGGTCTCCTACGAGCAGTACTTC | CASMRDRVSYEQYF
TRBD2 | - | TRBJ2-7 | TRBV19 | TGTGCCAGTACGGTCCTAGCGGGACCTAACTACGAGCAGTACTTC | CASTVLAGPNYEQYF
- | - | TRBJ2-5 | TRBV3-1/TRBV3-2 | TGTGCCAGCAGCCTCCGAGAGACCCAGTACTTC | CASSLRETQYF
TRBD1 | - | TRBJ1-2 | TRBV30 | TGTGCCTCCCCTCCGGGACAGGGGGAAGCTAACTATGGCTACACCTTC | CASPPGQGEANYGYTF
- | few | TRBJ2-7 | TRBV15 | TGTGCCACCAGCAGAGGTACAGGAGACATGGACGAGCAGTACTTC | CATSRGTGDMDEQYF
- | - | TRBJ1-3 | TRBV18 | TGTGCCAGCTCACCCCGGACTGGGCTGGGCTCTGGAAACACCATATATTTT | CASSPRTGLGSGNTIYF
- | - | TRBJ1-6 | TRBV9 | TGTGCCAGCAGCGTATTAGAGTATTCACCCCTCCACTTT | CASSVLEYSPLHF
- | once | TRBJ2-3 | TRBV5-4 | TGTGCCAGCAGCGCCTTTACCGGGAGCAAAGATACGCAGTATTTT | CASSAFTGSKDTQYF
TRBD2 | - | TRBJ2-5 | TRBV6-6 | TGTGCCAGCAGCACGACTAGCGGGGGCCTCAGGGAGACCCAGTACTTC | CASSTTSGGLRETQYF
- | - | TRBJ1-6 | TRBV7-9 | TGTGCCAGCAGCTTAGGGGGCGACGGTTCACCCCTCCACTTT | CASSLGGDGSPLHF
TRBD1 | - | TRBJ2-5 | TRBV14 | TGTGCCAGCAGCCCCCTTTCCGGGACAGGGAAAAAGACCCAGTACTTC | CASSPLSGTGKKTQYF